The present T cell receptor (beta chain) was sequenced within a study of T cells in localized non-small cell lung cancer. TCRdb's table, derived via immunoSEQ multiplex PCR, lists solely in-frame clones and lacks some. The sample shows about 35,000 clones, around 93% of them seen only once. The CDR3 spans 14 residues. V was shortened by 4 bases and J by 9 bases, with 13 bases between the two germline ends. The germline CDR1 and CDR2 sequences are SGHTA and FQGNSA. General observations from the study: Adjacent uninvolved lung had the highest clonality, suggesting focused antigen responses. Among blood samples, higher T cell density accompanied longer overall survival. Appearance in adjacent lung was seen for a median around 60 of the top 100 tumor clones. Heterogeneity is still possible, as just one tumor region was sequenced.

To note about this clone: The antigen remains unidentified.

This receptor was identified in a female donor of 60 years or more with stage II lung adenocarcinoma. The chain couples TRBV7-2 to TRBJ1-6; D is undetermined. The sequencing here drew on peripheral blood mononuclear cells, taken before any cancer treatment. The CDR3 DNA reads TGTGCCAGCAGCTCCCCGTCGGAAACTTCACCCCTCCACTTT. Its protein product is CASSSPSETSPLHF.